What follows are 4 T cell receptor beta chains derived from one specimen sequenced in a study of CD8+ T cells in alopecia areata. This sample's treatment: oral pan-JAK inhibitor, 5-10 mg twice daily. Following extraction, RNA underwent reverse transcription to cDNA, which served as the sequencing template. TCRdb's table, derived via immunoSEQ multiplex PCR, lists solely in-frame clones and lacks some. The sample has 200,000 to 250,000 clones, less than 75% seen once. The source material was CD4+ T cells sorted from blood, sampled at week 4, from a patient treated with tofacitinib. Every receptor here comes from a human donor with alopecia areata.

Of note for this clone: This CDR3 is also generated by other DNA sequences in the sample. The chain joins TRBV29-1 to TRBJ2-7, with D possibly TRBD1 on 5 matching bases. V gave up 2 bases and J gave up 2 bases, with 10 bases separating them. The CDR3 length is 13 residues. Per the germline V gene, CDR1 is SQVTM and CDR2 is ANQGSEA. DNA of the CDR3: TGCAGCGTTGAACGGCCAGGGACCTACGAGCAGTACTTC. Protein sequence: CSVERPGTYEQYF.

This clone turned up a few times. The chain combines TRBV20-1 with TRBJ1-4; unclear D gene. V lost 3 bases to trimming and J lost 7 bases, with 6 bases between them. CDR1 is DFQATT and CDR2 is SNEGSKA in the germline V gene (reference sequence). The CDR3 sequence is 11 residues long. CDR3 DNA sequence: TGCAGTGCTAGTTCTGGTGAAAAACTGTTTTTT. Its translation is CSASSGEKLFF.

The chain couples TRBV5-1 to TRBJ1-2; D unresolved. The CDR3 loop spans 13 amino acids. Germline CDR1 reads SGHRS; CDR2 reads YFSETQ. Trimming left V 0 bases short and J 8 bases short, with 11 bases between. The CDR3 sequence is CASSLGDNSGYTF. CDR3 coding DNA: TGCGCCAGCAGCTTGGGGGATAACTCAGGCTACACCTTC.

The chain is built from TRBV27 and TRBJ1-5, with D possibly TRBD1 on 5 matching bases. The V and J ends lost 10 bases and 0 bases respectively, with 13 bases between them. Germline lookup yields CDR1 MNHEY and CDR2 SMNVEV (reference sequence). The CDR3 runs to 14 residues. Here the CDR3 reads CATWDFSSNQPQHF. The CDR3 DNA sequence: TGTGCCACCTGGGACTTTAGTAGCAATCAGCCCCAGCATTTT.